The 29 T cell receptor beta chains presented below share a single source sample, sequenced in a study of shared clonotypes between healthy human individuals. The assay was immunoSEQ multiplex PCR, and TCRdb's table has in-frame clones only and misses some. This sample has 600,000 to 750,000 clones, with approximately 77% found just once. The sample taken for sequencing was memory CD4+ T cells sorted from blood. Subset: CD45RA-negative fraction. The source of these receptors is a woman in her twenties or thirties in good health.

V and J are TRBV7-3 and TRBJ1-1, with D perhaps TRBD1 (5 bases). Germline V gene data show CDR1 as SGHTA and CDR2 as FQGTGA. The CDR3 sequence is 13 residues long. V was clipped by 5 bases and J by 3 bases, with 10 bases between them. CDR3 DNA sequence: TGTGCCAGCAGCATTGGGACGGACACTGAAGCTTTCTTT. Its translation: CASSIGTDTEAFF.

Remarks on this clone: Distinct nucleotide sequences in the sample also encode this CDR3. The genes are TRBV14 and TRBJ2-5, with 8 bases lining up with TRBD2. Germline CDR1 SGHDN, CDR2 FVKESK. V trimming: 2 bases; J trimming: 1 base; junction bases outside the gene matches: 9. The CDR3 consists of 17 residues. CDR3 amino acids: CASSQPWLAGFQETQYF. The DNA of the CDR3 is TGTGCCAGCAGCCAACCATGGCTAGCGGGTTTCCAAGAGACCCAGTACTTC.

This clone appeared a few times. The V gene is TRBV6-5, the J gene TRBJ2-3, with D perhaps matching TRBD2 (6 bases). V was clipped by 5 bases and J by 3 bases, with 9 bases between them. There are 13 residues in the CDR3. From germline, CDR1 is MNHEY and CDR2 SVGAGI. The DNA for the CDR3 is TGTGCCAGCAGTAGACTAGGTACAGATACGCAGTATTTT. The encoded protein is CASSRLGTDTQYF.

The chain employs TRBV2 and TRBJ2-1, with D maybe TRBD2 (6 bases). The CDR3 sequence is 13 residues long. Germline assignment: CDR1 SNHLY and CDR2 FYNNEI. Trimming removed 6 bases at V and 5 bases at J, with 11 bases between. The CDR3 is CASSGTGHNEQFF. The CDR3 region has the DNA TGTGCCAGCAGCGGGACTGGTCACAATGAGCAGTTCTTC.

This clone has a handful of counts. This chain links TRBV27 with TRBJ2-7; D gene ambiguous. Germline V gives CDR1 MNHEY, CDR2 SMNVEV (reference sequence). Trimming removed 3 bases at V and 7 bases at J, with 16 bases between. The CDR3 is made up of 14 amino acids. The CDR3 region has the DNA TGTGCCAGCAGTTTGCAGGTGGGTTCTAAAGAGCAGTACTTC. Its translation: CASSLQVGSKEQYF.

This chain uses TRBV23-1 with TRBJ2-7; D unresolved. TRBV23-1 belongs to the ORF category, with a function that is uncertain. The V gene lost 8 bases and the J gene lost 3 bases, with 5 bases spanning the gap. The CDR3 sequence is 10 residues long. CDR3 DNA: TGCGCCAGCGTAAACTACGAGCAGTACTTC. Amino acid sequence: CASVNYEQYF.

V gene TRBV7-2 combines with J gene TRBJ2-5, with a weak D call TRBD1 (6 bases). Per germline, CDR1 SGHTA and CDR2 FQGNSA. There are 16 residues in the CDR3. V lost 5 bases to trimming and J lost 2 bases, with 18 bases between them. The CDR3 DNA reads as TGTGCCAGCAGCCAAGGGGGTACCTTCCGACAAGAGACCCAGTACTTC. Encoded protein: CASSQGGTFRQETQYF.

This chain connects TRBV7-8 to TRBJ2-2; 7 bases map to TRBD2. The V segment lost 5 bases and the J segment 6 bases; nucleotides outside the gene matches: 9. CDR1 is SGHVS and CDR2 is FQNEAQ in the germline V gene. This CDR3 has 15 amino acids. Here the CDR3 reads CASSLGGSRAGELFF. In DNA, the CDR3 is TGTGCCAGCAGCCTAGGCGGGAGTCGGGCCGGGGAGCTGTTTTTT.

This chain joins TRBV7-3 and TRBJ1-5; D not resolved. Trimming took off 2 bases at V and 4 bases at J, with 6 bases between the two ends. CDR3 length: 13 amino acids. The V gene's germline CDR1 is SGHTA and CDR2 FQGTGA. This CDR3 reads CASSLYGNQPQHF. CDR3 nucleotide sequence: TGTGCCAGCAGCTTATATGGGAATCAGCCCCAGCATTTT.

This clone occurred once. The rearrangement links TRBV5-6 to TRBJ2-1; 9 bases line up with TRBD2. The CDR3 length is 16 residues. Trimming at V came to 4 bases and at J to 7 bases, leaving 12 bases not matched to a gene. Per germline, CDR1 SGHDT and CDR2 YYEEEE. CDR3 DNA sequence: TGTGCCAGCAGCCCCCGGGGTAGCGGGAGTATAAATGAGCAGTTCTTC. This translates into CASSPRGSGSINEQFF.

This chain joins TRBV5-1 and TRBJ2-5; D gene unclear. CDR1 is SGHRS, CDR2 YFSETQ, per germline. The CDR3 has 15 amino acids. V lost 4 bases and J lost 3, with 16 bases in between. The CDR3 bases are TGCGCCAGCAGCCCGGGCGGCCTGGGTGAAGAGACCCAGTACTTC. It is translated as CASSPGGLGEETQYF.

This clone was seen more than once but under ten times. V usage is TRBV19 and J usage is TRBJ1-5; 9 bases are a match to TRBD1. Trimming cost V 5 bases and J 3 bases; bases outside gene matches: 5. The germline V gene has CDR1 LNHDA and CDR2 SQIVND (reference sequence). CDR3 length: 15 amino acids. The CDR3 DNA reads TGTGCCAGTAGTGCGGGACAGGGCCTCAATCAGCCCCAGCATTTT. As protein: CASSAGQGLNQPQHF.

This rearrangement joins TRBV7-8 to TRBJ2-6; D is perhaps TRBD2 (5 bases). V lost 3 bases and J 0 bases, leaving 9 bases between the germline ends. Germline V gene data show CDR1 as SGHVS and CDR2 as FQNEAQ. The CDR3 consists of 16 residues. The CDR3 here is CASSFRRASGANVLTF. CDR3 coding DNA: TGTGCCAGCAGCTTCCGGCGGGCCTCTGGGGCCAACGTCCTGACTTTC.

The genes are TRBV18 and TRBJ1-5; 7 bases fit TRBD1. Germline V gene data show CDR1 as KGHSH and CDR2 as LQKENI. Trimming took 5 bases from V and 5 from J; bases not matched to a gene: 6. The CDR3 is 14 amino acids. The chain's CDR3 is CASSYRDSDQPQHF. CDR3 nucleotide sequence: TGTGCCAGCTCATACCGGGACAGCGATCAGCCCCAGCATTTT.

A single count supports this clone. This sequence is one base from a far larger clone and is likely a read error. At the DNA level, this CDR3 is encoded by other sequences in the same sample as well. V is TRBV11-2 and J is TRBJ1-5; the D is unclear. This CDR3 comprises 15 residues. The V gene's germline CDR1 is SGHAT and CDR2 FQNNGV. The V and J ends lost 0 bases and 1 base respectively, with 7 bases between them. In nucleotides, the CDR3 is TGTGCCAGCAGCTTAGACAGCTTAAGCAATCAGCCCCAGCATTTT. It codes for CASSLDSLSNQPQHF.

On this clone itself: Within the sample, other DNA sequences also encode this same CDR3. The chain joins TRBV7-7 to TRBJ2-3; D gene ambiguous. The germline V and J ends were trimmed by 0 bases and 5 bases, with 6 bases remaining between them. The CDR3 is made up of 13 amino acids. Germline V gene data show CDR1 as SSHAT and CDR2 as FNYEAQ (reference sequence). CDR3 amino acids: CASSLAQGDTQYF. CDR3 bases: TGTGCCAGCAGCTTAGCGCAAGGAGATACGCAGTATTTT.

The chain couples TRBV25-1 to TRBJ2-1, with TRBD2 as a possible D gene (6 bases). The ends were cut back, 11 bases at V and 1 base at J, with 15 bases in the middle. The CDR3 is 14 residues long. CDR1 and CDR2 (germline): MGHDK, SYGVNS. CDR3 loop: CAAGSSGSYNEQFF. CDR3 coding DNA: TGTGCCGCAGGGAGTAGCGGTTCCTACAATGAGCAGTTCTTC.

V usage is TRBV18 and J usage is TRBJ1-1; the match to TRBD1 covers 7 bases. The CDR3 length is 14 residues. Germline V CDR1 and CDR2: KGHSH, LQKENI. V lost 3 bases and J lost 9; bases outside the gene matches: 10. The CDR3 is CASSPGTETLKAFF. The DNA for the CDR3 is TGTGCCAGCTCACCCGGGACAGAAACACTGAAAGCTTTCTTT.

There are many counts of this clone. This chain links TRBV6-1 with TRBJ2-7; D might be TRBD2 (6 bases). The germline V and J ends were trimmed by 8 bases and 1 base, with 12 bases remaining between them. The CDR3 is made up of 13 amino acids. Germline V gene lookup returns CDR1 MNHNS and CDR2 SASEGT. The CDR3 DNA reads as TGTGCCAGCTTGATGGGGGGTTCCTACGAGCAGTACTTC. Translation gives CASLMGGSYEQYF.

This rearrangement joins TRBV10-1 to TRBJ2-3; 8 bases are a match to TRBD2. The CDR3 runs 15 residues. The germline CDR1 and CDR2 sequences are WNHNN and SYGVQD (reference sequence). V shed 6 bases, J shed 2 bases, and the junction held 7 bases outside the gene matches. In DNA, the CDR3 is TGCGCCAGCAGCGGCAATAGCGGGGACACAGATACGCAGTATTTT. This codes for CASSGNSGDTDTQYF.

V is TRBV7-9 and J is TRBJ1-2, with D possibly matching TRBD1 (5 bases). Germline lookup yields CDR1 SEHNR and CDR2 FQNEAQ (reference sequence). The CDR3 length is 16 residues. V lost 1 base and J 3 bases, leaving 15 bases between the germline ends. The CDR3 spells CASSLEGWDRDYGYTF. The DNA for the CDR3 is TGTGCCAGCAGCTTAGAGGGGTGGGATCGAGACTATGGCTACACCTTC.

The V call is TRBV29-1, the J call TRBJ2-2, with D maybe TRBD1 (6 bases). Germline CDR1 SQVTM, CDR2 ANQGSEA. Trimming shortened V by 6 bases and J by 4 bases, and 21 bases separated the two germline ends. CDR3 length: 16 amino acids. CDR3 DNA sequence: TGCAGCGTGAGGGGGTTGGGCTTTCAGTCCACCGGGGAGCTGTTTTTT. Translating gives CSVRGLGFQSTGELFF.

This chain connects TRBV27 to TRBJ2-1; 8 bases match TRBD1. Trimming cost V 7 bases and J 6 bases; bases outside gene matches: 8. Per the germline V gene, CDR1 is MNHEY and CDR2 is SMNVEV (reference sequence). CDR3 size: 14 residues. CDR3 sequence reads: CASISAQGANEQFF. The CDR3 DNA reads TGTGCCAGCATCTCTGCCCAGGGGGCCAATGAGCAGTTCTTC.

Concerning this clone: Other nucleotide sequences in the sample specify the same CDR3. This chain joins TRBV11-2 and TRBJ1-1, with a weak D call TRBD1 (5 bases). The CDR3 length is 14 residues. V lost 4 bases, J lost 1 base, and 10 bases lay in between. CDR1 SGHAT and CDR2 FQNNGV come from the germline V gene. This chain's CDR3 is CASSSLDRNTEAFF. CDR3 bases: TGTGCCAGCAGCTCCCTCGACAGGAACACTGAAGCTTTCTTT.

The chain has TRBV6-1 and TRBJ2-7, with 7 bases matching TRBD1. In germline, CDR1 is MNHNS, CDR2 SASEGT. The CDR3 sequence is 15 residues long. V was pared by 6 bases and J by 7 bases, with 15 bases of the junction left unmatched. CDR3 nucleotides: TGTGCCAGCAGGCTACTCTTACAGGGGATGTGGGAGCAGTACTTC. Encoded protein: CASRLLLQGMWEQYF.

The chain joins TRBV11-2 to TRBJ2-7; D assignment may be TRBD1 or TRBD2 (7 bases each). This CDR3 has 14 residues. Germline CDR1 is SGHAT and CDR2 is FQNNGV. The V end was cut by 5 bases, the J end by 6 bases, with 17 bases between. The CDR3 protein is CASSEPGRGGEQYF. The DNA of the CDR3 is TGTGCCAGCAGCGAACCGGGCAGGGGGGGCGAGCAGTACTTC.

Only one count was recorded for this clone. The V call is TRBV29-1, the J call TRBJ1-3; D remains ambiguous. This CDR3 is 13 amino acids long. Germline CDR1 SQVTM, CDR2 ANQGSEA. Trimming cost V 7 bases and J 2 bases, with 12 bases left between them. The CDR3 loop is CSAWFGTGNTIYF. Written as DNA, the CDR3 is TGCAGCGCCTGGTTTGGGACTGGAAACACCATATATTTT.

The sample holds one count of this clone. J is TRBJ2-3 and V is TRBV18; D gene uncertain. V lost 1 base to trimming and J lost 0 bases, with 8 bases between them. The CDR3 spans 15 residues. In germline, CDR1 is KGHSH, CDR2 LQKENI. Here the CDR3 DNA reads TGTGCCAGCTCACCACGGGCGTTAAGCACAGATACGCAGTATTTT. This encodes CASSPRALSTDTQYF.

The chain uses TRBV5-1 and TRBJ2-5, with 7 bases aligning to TRBD2. Germline assignment: CDR1 SGHRS and CDR2 YFSETQ. The J segment lost 5 bases and the V segment lost 3 bases, leaving 13 bases of the junction unmatched. CDR3 size: 16 residues. The CDR3 DNA sequence: TGCGCCAGCAGCTCATTAACGGGAGGATCGGGGGAGACCCAGTACTTC. Residues: CASSSLTGGSGETQYF.